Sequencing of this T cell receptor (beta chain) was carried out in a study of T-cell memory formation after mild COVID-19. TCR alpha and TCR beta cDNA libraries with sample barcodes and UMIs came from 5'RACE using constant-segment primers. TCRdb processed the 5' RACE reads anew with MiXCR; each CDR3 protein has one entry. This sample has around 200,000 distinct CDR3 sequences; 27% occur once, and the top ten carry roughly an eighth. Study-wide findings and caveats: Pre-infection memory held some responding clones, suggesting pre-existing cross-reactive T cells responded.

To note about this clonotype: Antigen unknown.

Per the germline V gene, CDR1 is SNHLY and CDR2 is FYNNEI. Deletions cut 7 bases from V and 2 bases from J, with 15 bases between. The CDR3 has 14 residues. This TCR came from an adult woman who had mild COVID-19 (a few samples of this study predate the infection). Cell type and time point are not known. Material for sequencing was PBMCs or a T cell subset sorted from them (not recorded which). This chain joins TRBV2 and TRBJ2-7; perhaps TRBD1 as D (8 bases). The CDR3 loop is CASIGGTGTYEQYF. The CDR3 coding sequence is TGTGCCAGCATCGGGGGGACAGGAACCTACGAGCAGTACTTC.